The rows below give T cell receptor beta chains drawn from one sample of a study of T cell responses to AZD1222 COVID-19 vaccine. Libraries were prepared by immunoSEQ multiplex PCR; TCRdb keeps only in-frame clonotypes and omits some of them. Altogether 150,000 to 180,000 clones are present, about 90% being singletons, with the ten largest covering about 5.5%. Sequencing used peripheral blood, obtained on day 0 of MenACWY control vaccination. These receptors came from an adult in good health. The CDR3 runs from the conserved cysteine through the conserved F or W. The D gene is left open where the match is weak. Clone size is shown for a subset of rows, as once, few, many or a class of expanded clone.

j_call clone_size d_call v_call cdr3_nt cdr3_aa
TRBJ1-2 - - TRBV7-9 TGTGCCAGCAGCTTTCAGGGGCGAGGGGATGGCTACACCTTC CASSFQGRGDGYTF
TRBJ1-1 - - TRBV12-5 TGTGCTAGTGGTTGGTCAGGAAACACTGAAGCTTTCTTT CASGWSGNTEAFF
TRBJ1-2 - TRBD1 TRBV25-1 TGTGCCAGCCTGGGGACAGGCTCCACTAACTATGGCTACACCTTC CASLGTGSTNYGYTF
TRBJ2-5 - - TRBV7-2 TGTGCCAGCAGCTTACTACAAGCCTTGGGGGAGACCCAGTACTTC CASSLLQALGETQYF
TRBJ2-7 - TRBD2 TRBV5-5 TGTGCCAGCAGCTTGGAAGGGACTATCAAGGAGCAGTACTTC CASSLEGTIKEQYF
TRBJ1-5 - - TRBV7-8 TGTGCCAGCAGCCTGAGACAATATAGCAATCAGCCCCAGCATTTT CASSLRQYSNQPQHF
TRBJ2-5 - - TRBV2 TGTGCCAGCAGTGAAGCGATGGGGGTCCAAGAGACCCAGTACTTC CASSEAMGVQETQYF
TRBJ2-5 - - TRBV29-1 TGCAGCGTTGGGAAGGGGGAGACCCAGTACTTC CSVGKGETQYF
TRBJ1-5 - - TRBV19 TGTGCCAGTAGTATAGGGGGTCAGTATAAGCTAAATCAGCCCCAGCATTTT CASSIGGQYKLNQPQHF
TRBJ1-2 - TRBD1 TRBV19 TGTGCCAGTAGTATACTGGGGGTGGGGACAGAAAGTGGCTACACCTTC CASSILGVGTESGYTF
TRBJ1-5 - - TRBV5-6 TGTGCCAGCAGCTCCCTAAATCAGCCCCAGCATTTT CASSSLNQPQHF
TRBJ2-1 once - TRBV6-5 TGTGCCAGCACTGGGGGGAATGAGCAGTTCTTC CASTGGNEQFF
TRBJ1-2 - - TRBV28 TGTGCCAGCAGTCTACAGGGTCTTCTACGCTACACCTTC CASSLQGLLRYTF
TRBJ1-2 - - TRBV21-1 TGTGCCAGCAGCAAAGTAAGCAAGGGGATCGGCTATGGCTACACCTTC CASSKVSKGIGYGYTF
TRBJ2-2 - - TRBV7-2 TGTGCCAGCAGCATCAGGGTGACCGGGGAGCTGTTTTTT CASSIRVTGELFF
TRBJ1-5 - TRBD1 TRBV27 TGTGCCAGCAGTCCGGGACAGGGAAGCAATCAGCCCCAGCATTTT CASSPGQGSNQPQHF
TRBJ2-3 - TRBD1 TRBV4-3 TGCGCCAGCAGCCCCGGGACAGAGGAAAGGACAGATACGCAGTATTTT CASSPGTEERTDTQYF
TRBJ1-2 - - TRBV30 TGTGCCTGGGCAATCCGGGGGGTAAATGGCTACACCTTC CAWAIRGVNGYTF
TRBJ1-6 - - TRBV3-1/TRBV3-2 TGTGCCAGCGGACCACCCCTCCACTTT CASGPPLHF
TRBJ1-3 once - TRBV28 TGTGCCAGCAGCCTTACCGCTGGAAACACCATATATTTT CASSLTAGNTIYF
TRBJ1-5 once TRBD1 TRBV27 TGTGCCAGCAGACTCGGACAGGGCGGCGGTCAGCCCCAGCATTTT CASRLGQGGGQPQHF
TRBJ1-5 - - TRBV6-2/TRBV6-3 TGTGCCAGCAGTTATTCCCAGGGGATGAGGAATCAGCCCCAGCATTTT CASSYSQGMRNQPQHF
TRBJ1-3 once - TRBV4-1 TGCGCCAGCAGCCAAGATAGATCGTCTGGAAACACCATATATTTT CASSQDRSSGNTIYF
TRBJ1-6 - - TRBV10-2 TGCGCCAGCAGTGAGTCCGGGGGACAATCACCCCTCCACTTT CASSESGGQSPLHF
TRBJ2-5 - TRBD2 TRBV7-2 TGTGCCAGCAGAGGACGGCTAGCGGGAGGGAACCAAGAGACCCAGTACTTC CASRGRLAGGNQETQYF
TRBJ2-5 - TRBD2 TRBV10-2 TGCGCCAGCGGCCAAGAGCGGGGGGGTAAAGAGACCCAGTACTTC CASGQERGGKETQYF
TRBJ1-1 - TRBD1 TRBV19 TGTGCCAGTAGCAGGGGGACAGCGAACACTGAAGCTTTCTTT CASSRGTANTEAFF
TRBJ2-1 - TRBD1 TRBV12-3/TRBV12-4 TGTGCCAGCAGCCCAGGGGGACATGAGCAGTTCTTC CASSPGGHEQFF
TRBJ1-4 - - TRBV2 TGTGCCAGCAGCGCCCTAGGAAAACTGTTTTTT CASSALGKLFF
TRBJ2-5 once TRBD1 TRBV5-1 TGCGCCAGCAGAGACGGGACAGAAGAGACCCAGTACTTC CASRDGTEETQYF
TRBJ1-5 - - TRBV7-2 TGTGCCAGCAGCTTAAATCAGGGGTATCAGCCCCAGCATTTT CASSLNQGYQPQHF
TRBJ1-4 - - TRBV7-7 TGTGCCAGCAGCACCGAGGGACAAGGAAAAGAAAAACTGTTTTTT CASSTEGQGKEKLFF
TRBJ1-5 - - TRBV6-2/TRBV6-3 TGTGCCAGCAGTTACGCCCGCCAGCCCCAGCATTTT CASSYARQPQHF
TRBJ1-1 - - TRBV6-5 TGTGCCAGCAGTTACATCAGGGGAGGTGGGAACACTGAAGCTTTCTTT CASSYIRGGGNTEAFF
TRBJ1-6 - TRBD1 TRBV19 TGTGCCAGTAGTCCCGGACAGGGGGCCAATTCACCCCTCCACTTT CASSPGQGANSPLHF
TRBJ1-5 - TRBD1 TRBV28 TGTGCCAGCACCCCCCGGGGACAGGGAAATCAGCCCCAGCATTTT CASTPRGQGNQPQHF
TRBJ2-7 once TRBD1 TRBV5-4 TGTGCCAGCAGCCCCGGGACAGGGGATTACGAGCAGTACTTC CASSPGTGDYEQYF
TRBJ1-2 - TRBD1 TRBV10-3 TGTGCCATCAGTCCGGGACAGGAGTATGGCTACACCTTC CAISPGQEYGYTF
TRBJ1-5 - - TRBV28 TGTGCCAGCAGTTTGCGAGGTTATAGCAATCAGCCCCAGCATTTT CASSLRGYSNQPQHF
TRBJ2-5 - - TRBV29-1 TGCAGCGTCACCGGGACATCGCAAGAGACCCAGTACTTC CSVTGTSQETQYF
TRBJ1-2 - TRBD1 TRBV27 TGTGCCAGCAGTTCAGGACAGGGCGCTTTCGACTACACCTTC CASSSGQGAFDYTF
TRBJ2-5 once TRBD1 TRBV20-1 TGCAGTGCTAGTATTCCCTTTGGGCAGGGGGCTGGAGAGACCCAGTACTTC CSASIPFGQGAGETQYF
TRBJ1-1 - - TRBV11-3 TGTGCCAGCAGGAAGGTGGCAGGCACGAACACTGAAGCTTTCTTT CASRKVAGTNTEAFF
TRBJ2-2 - - TRBV3-1/TRBV3-2 TGTGCCAGCAGCCAAGATTCCCCCGGGGAGCTGTTTTTT CASSQDSPGELFF
TRBJ2-5 - TRBD1 TRBV5-1 TGCGCCAGCAGCTTGTCGCAGGGGGCCGGGGAGACCCAGTACTTC CASSLSQGAGETQYF
TRBJ1-6 - - TRBV27 TGTGCCAGCAGTTTAGATTGGGAGTCACCCCTCCACTTT CASSLDWESPLHF
TRBJ2-1 - TRBD1 TRBV14 TGTGCCAGCAGCCTTTACATACAGGGGTATGAGCAGTTCTTC CASSLYIQGYEQFF
TRBJ2-3 - TRBD2 TRBV7-2 TGTGCCAGCAGCTTCGGCGGGAGTCAAGATACGCAGTATTTT CASSFGGSQDTQYF
TRBJ2-7 - - TRBV5-1 TGCGCCAGCAGCTTGGACGAAAGTGTCGGGTGGTACTTC CASSLDESVGWYF
TRBJ2-3 - - TRBV19 TGTGCCAGTAGTTCCCGGCGGGGCACAGATACGCAGTATTTT CASSSRRGTDTQYF
TRBJ1-1 - - TRBV7-2 TGTGCCAGCAGCTTGATCAGGGGCACTGAAGCTTTCTTT CASSLIRGTEAFF
TRBJ1-4 - TRBD1 TRBV4-1 TGCGCCAGCAGCCAAGATCCCCGGACAGGGTGGAATGAAAAACTGTTTTTT CASSQDPRTGWNEKLFF
TRBJ1-1 - TRBD1 TRBV9 TGTGCCAGCAGCGTGACACGGGACAGGGGAAGGGCTTTCTTT CASSVTRDRGRAFF
TRBJ1-3 - - TRBV5-6 TGTGCCAGCAGCTTGAGCAGGGTCTTTGGAAACACCATATATTTT CASSLSRVFGNTIYF